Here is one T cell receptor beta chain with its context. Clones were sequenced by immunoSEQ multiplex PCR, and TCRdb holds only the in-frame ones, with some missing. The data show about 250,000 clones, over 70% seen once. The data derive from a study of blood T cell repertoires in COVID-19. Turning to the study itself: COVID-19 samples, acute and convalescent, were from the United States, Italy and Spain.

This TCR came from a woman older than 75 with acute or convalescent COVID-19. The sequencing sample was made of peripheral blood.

CDR3 sequence reads: CASSYRGYNSPLHF. The CDR3 region has the DNA TGTGCCAGCAGTTATAGGGGTTATAATTCACCCCTCCACTTT. The V gene is TRBV6-5, the J gene TRBJ1-6, with D perhaps TRBD1 (5 bases). V lost 3 bases and J 4 bases, leaving 7 bases between the germline ends. Germline CDR1 MNHEY, CDR2 SVGAGI. The CDR3 is 14 amino acids.